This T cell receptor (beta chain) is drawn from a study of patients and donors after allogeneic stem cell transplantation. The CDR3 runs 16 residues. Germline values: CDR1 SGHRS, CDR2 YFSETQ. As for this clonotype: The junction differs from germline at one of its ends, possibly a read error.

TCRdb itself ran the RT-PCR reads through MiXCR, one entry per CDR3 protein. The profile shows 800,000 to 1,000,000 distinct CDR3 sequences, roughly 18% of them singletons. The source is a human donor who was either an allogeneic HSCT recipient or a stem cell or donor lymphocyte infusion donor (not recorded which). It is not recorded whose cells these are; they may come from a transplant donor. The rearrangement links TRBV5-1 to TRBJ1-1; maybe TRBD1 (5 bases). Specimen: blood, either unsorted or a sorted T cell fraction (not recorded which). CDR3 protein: CTSRRPGPGMNTEAFF. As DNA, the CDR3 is TGCACCAGCAGGCGACCGGGACCCGGAATGAACACTGAAGCTTTCTTT.